Below, 16 T cell receptor beta chains from the same sample are listed, as sequenced in a study of T cell responses to AZD1222 COVID-19 vaccine. The method was immunoSEQ multiplex PCR; TCRdb's version includes in-frame clones alone and lacks a portion of them. The sample consists of around 150,000 clones, 85% to 90% of them appearing once. The material sequenced was peripheral blood, taken on day 0 of AZD1222 vaccination. The receptors here all came from an adult in good health.

The chain employs TRBV30 and TRBJ1-1, with D uncertain. The CDR3 has 12 residues. The V gene's germline CDR1 is GTSNPN and CDR2 SVGIG (reference sequence). Between the trimmed V and J ends, which lost 3 bases and 2 bases, there was a span of 7 bases. Here the CDR3 reads CAWSRSNTEAFF. CDR3 nucleotides: TGTGCCTGGAGCCGGAGCAACACTGAAGCTTTCTTT.

The chain employs TRBV18 and TRBJ2-1; D is unresolved. This CDR3 is built from 16 residues. Germline V lookup: CDR1 KGHSH, CDR2 LQKENI. With 4 bases removed from V and 0 bases from J, the gap between germline ends came to 13 bases. CDR3 coding DNA: TGTGCCAGCTCACGTGTCCAGAGGAGCTCCTACAATGAGCAGTTCTTC. This gives the protein CASSRVQRSSYNEQFF.

This clone was seen once. The V gene is TRBV19, the J gene TRBJ2-2; D is uncertain. With 6 bases removed from V and 3 bases from J, the gap between germline ends came to 11 bases. Germline V lookup: CDR1 LNHDA, CDR2 SQIVND (reference sequence). CDR3 length equals 14 residues. This chain's CDR3 is CASRPPGDTGELFF. The CDR3 DNA sequence: TGTGCCAGTAGGCCCCCCGGAGACACCGGGGAGCTGTTTTTT.

This chain uses TRBV19 with TRBJ1-5; D is possibly TRBD1 (5 bases). Trimming pared 5 bases from V and 2 bases from J, leaving 10 bases between. CDR1 is LNHDA, CDR2 SQIVND, per germline (reference sequence). The CDR3 length is 14 residues. CDR3 DNA: TGTGCCAGTAGTCGGTGGGGGGGCAATCAGCCCCAGCATTTT. Amino acids: CASSRWGGNQPQHF.

This clone was detected once. The V and J genes are TRBV18 and TRBJ2-3; perhaps TRBD1 as D (6 bases). The CDR3 runs to 14 residues. Per the germline V gene, CDR1 is KGHSH and CDR2 is LQKENI. V was pared by 5 bases and J by 3 bases, with 12 bases between. CDR3 DNA: TGTGCCAGCTCAGATAGGACAGAAACAGATACGCAGTATTTT. The encoded protein is CASSDRTETDTQYF.

V and J are TRBV15 and TRBJ1-2; no reliable D call. CDR1 LNHNV and CDR2 YYDKDF come from the germline V gene (reference sequence). The germline V and J ends were trimmed by 0 bases and 8 bases, with 16 bases remaining between them. The CDR3 extends over 15 amino acids. The CDR3 nucleotides read TGTGCCACCAGCAGAGATTTGCGGGGAGGTGGAGGCTACACCTTC. Amino acids: CATSRDLRGGGGYTF.

This sequence joins TRBV6-5 and TRBJ2-7, with no clear D. The V end was cut by 6 bases, the J end by 3 bases, with 6 bases between. Germline-derived CDR1 and CDR2 are MNHEY and SVGAGI. The CDR3 contains 11 residues. The DNA for the CDR3 is TGTGCCAGCAGCTACGACTACGAGCAGTACTTC. Encoded protein: CASSYDYEQYF.

The chain links TRBV11-1 to TRBJ1-1; a possible D gene is TRBD1 (5 bases). CDR1 is SGHAT and CDR2 is FQDESV in the germline V gene (reference sequence). Trimming pared 3 bases from V and 7 bases from J, leaving 21 bases between. The CDR3 totals 16 residues. The CDR3 region is CASSFATTGARSEAFF. The CDR3 region has the DNA TGTGCCAGCAGCTTCGCTACTACCGGGGCAAGAAGTGAAGCTTTCTTT.

This sequence joins TRBV20-1 and TRBJ1-1; the D is unclear. The CDR3 has 12 amino acids. V was cut by 3 bases and J by 1 base, with 6 bases left in between. Germline assignment: CDR1 DFQATT and CDR2 SNEGSKA (reference sequence). CDR3 region: CSASFQNTEAFF. The CDR3 nucleotides read TGCAGTGCTAGTTTCCAGAACACTGAAGCTTTCTTT.

The rearrangement uses TRBV3-1 (or the pseudogene TRBV3-2) and TRBJ1-1; D gene unclear. V was trimmed by 4 bases and J by 2 bases, leaving 8 bases between them. CDR3 length: 13 amino acids. From germline, CDR1 is LGHDT and CDR2 YNNKEL (reference sequence). CDR3 nucleotides: TGTGCCAGCAGCCGATCAGGTAACACTGAAGCTTTCTTT. This encodes CASSRSGNTEAFF.

The rearrangement uses TRBV5-1 and TRBJ1-1; D is ambiguous. This CDR3 comprises 14 residues. CDR1 and CDR2 from the germline V gene are SGHRS and YFSETQ. Trimming left V 5 bases short and J 0 bases short, with 11 bases between. CDR3 sequence reads: CASSFALMNTEAFF. CDR3 sequence (DNA): TGCGCCAGCAGTTTCGCGTTGATGAACACTGAAGCTTTCTTT.

This chain uses TRBV5-6 with TRBJ2-7, with 7 bases identical to TRBD1. CDR1 and CDR2 (germline): SGHDT, YYEEEE. V was pared by 3 bases and J by 3 bases, with 6 bases of the junction left unmatched. CDR3 length: 14 residues. This CDR3 reads CASSSRQGVYEQYF. The CDR3 DNA is TGTGCCAGCAGCTCCCGGCAGGGGGTCTACGAGCAGTACTTC.

The rearrangement links TRBV24-1 to TRBJ1-1; 7 nucleotides align to TRBD1. This CDR3 comprises 13 residues. Germline CDR1 reads KGHDR; CDR2 reads SFDVKD. The J segment lost 4 bases and the V segment lost 5 bases, leaving 3 bases of the junction unmatched. The CDR3 here is CATSAGGSTEAFF. In DNA, the CDR3 is TGTGCCACCAGTGCAGGGGGATCCACTGAAGCTTTCTTT.

This clone was counted a few times. This chain links TRBV2 with TRBJ1-5; D remains unclear. The CDR3 runs to 16 residues. Trimming pared 5 bases from V and 1 base from J, leaving 15 bases between. In germline, CDR1 is SNHLY, CDR2 FYNNEI. The CDR3 here is CASSTTPGKSNQPQHF. CDR3 sequence (DNA): TGTGCCAGCAGTACTACCCCGGGAAAGAGCAATCAGCCCCAGCATTTT.

This clone was observed a few times. The chain uses TRBV7-9 and TRBJ1-2; 8 nucleotides align to TRBD1. The germline V gene has CDR1 SEHNR and CDR2 FQNEAQ (reference sequence). The CDR3 has 15 residues. V trimming: 5 bases; J trimming: 8 bases; junction bases outside the gene matches: 13. CDR3 residues: CASSGRTGPLGGYTF. Here the CDR3 DNA reads TGTGCCAGCAGCGGAAGGACAGGGCCTTTGGGGGGCTACACCTTC.

This chain uses TRBV6-5 with TRBJ2-1; weak D call: TRBD1 (6 bases). Trimming removed 7 bases from V and 2 bases from J, with 15 bases in between. Germline-derived CDR1 and CDR2 are MNHEY and SVGAGI. The CDR3 totals 15 residues. The CDR3 sequence: CASKIGQTTYNEQFF. CDR3 bases: TGTGCCAGCAAGATCGGACAGACTACCTACAATGAGCAGTTCTTC.